The subject of this entry is one T cell receptor beta chain. What it recognizes is unknown. This entry belongs to a study of shared clonotypes between healthy human individuals. The genomic DNA of each subset was split evenly across several immunoSEQ plates. In the authors' workflow: Because ImmunoSEQ provided only junction sequences with no quality scores, the filtering differed. Only in-frame clones appear in the TCRdb table, and some are missing; sequencing was by immunoSEQ multiplex PCR. D and trimming were read from the DNA, whereas the V and J calls and clone size are those reported in that table. The sample contains about 500,000 clones, roughly 80% of which appear only once. General study findings and limits: Genetic and exposure-history diversity was limited by the small donor number.

Germline CDR1 is MGHRA and CDR2 is YSYEKL. V lost 0 bases and J lost 4, with 6 bases in between. CDR3 length equals 13 residues. The sequence was collected from a woman in her forties in good health. Some clones in this sample may be carry-over from other donors' samples. Sequencing input: PBMCs. This chain links TRBV4-1 with TRBJ1-2; D ambiguous. The CDR3 nucleotides are TGCGCCAGCAGCCAAGACACCTCCTATGGCTACACCTTC. This sequence encodes CASSQDTSYGYTF.